These 23 T cell receptor beta chains were sequenced from one sample in a study of CD8+CD57+ T cells in acquired aplastic anemia. Whoever was chosen for sequencing had shown CD8+CD57+ cell expansion by flow cytometry. TCR beta VDJ and CDR3 profiles were obtained from a genomic DNA template. MiXCR, run by TCRdb on the reads, gives a single entry per CDR3 protein. The sample includes tens of thousands of distinct CDR3 sequences, roughly two thirds of them seen just once. What was sequenced was sorted CD4+, CD8+, or CD8+CD57+ T cells (not recorded which) from PBMCs. These receptors were taken from a human donor with aplastic anemia.

This chain uses TRBV15 with TRBJ2-2, with 8 bases lining up with TRBD1. Germline lookup yields CDR1 LNHNV and CDR2 YYDKDF (reference sequence). Losses at the gene ends were 0 bases for V and 7 bases for J; bases not matched to a gene: 4. CDR3 length: 15 amino acids. The CDR3 sequence is CATSRDQTGVGELFF. CDR3 coding DNA: TGTGCCACCAGCAGAGACCAGACAGGGGTCGGGGAGCTGTTTTTT. Filled out from reference TRBV15 and TRBJ2-2, the complete variable domain reads DAMVIQNPRYQVTQFGKPVTLSCSQTLNHNVMYWYQQKSSQAPKLLFHYYDKDFNNEADTPDNFQSRRPNTSFCFLDIRSPGLGDTAMYLCATSRDQTGVGELFFGEGSRLTVL.

J is TRBJ2-5 and V is TRBV25-1; 8 bases line up with TRBD2. Germline CDR1 reads MGHDK; CDR2 reads SYGVNS. There are 15 residues in the CDR3. The V segment lost 3 bases and the J segment 4 bases; nucleotides outside the gene matches: 7. CDR3 DNA sequence: TGTGCCAGCAGTGAGAGCACTAGCGGTGGAGAGACCCAGTACTTC. Residues: CASSESTSGGETQYF.

The V and J genes are TRBV19 and TRBJ2-7; D possibly corresponds to TRBD1 (5 bases). V lost 3 bases, J lost 8 bases, and 20 bases lay in between. CDR3 length equals 15 residues. Germline V gives CDR1 LNHDA, CDR2 SQIVND (reference sequence). In DNA form, the CDR3 reads TGTGCCAGTAGTATGCGACTCCTCGGACAAGCACAGCAGTACTTC. Amino acids: CASSMRLLGQAQQYF.

The gene calls are TRBV2 and TRBJ1-2; a weak D match, TRBD1 (5 bases). V was trimmed by 8 bases and J by 10 bases, leaving 11 bases between them. The CDR3 is 10 residues long. The germline V gene has CDR1 SNHLY and CDR2 FYNNEI. CDR3 loop: CASRGKTYTF. The CDR3 DNA reads TGTGCCAGCCGGGGGAAGACCTACACCTTC.

J is TRBJ1-2 and V is TRBV5-1; 9 bases match TRBD1. CDR1 and CDR2 (germline): SGHRS, YFSETQ. Trimming cost V 0 bases and J 8 bases; bases outside gene matches: 2. The CDR3 consists of 13 residues. CDR3 region: CASSLGGQGGYTF. The CDR3 nucleotides read TGCGCCAGCAGCTTGGGAGGACAGGGGGGCTACACCTTC.

Details on this clonotype: Sequence at one end of the junction differs from germline and may be a read error. The V call is TRBV12-3 or TRBV12-4, the J call TRBJ2-7; unclear D gene. The CDR3 runs 14 residues. CDR3 in amino acids: CASSRYPSTYERYF. The CDR3 bases are TGTGCCAGCAGTCGGTATCCATCTACCTACGAGCGGTACTTC.

This clonotype turned up a few times. In DNA, the CDR3 is TGCAGCGCGGACAGGGCGACTGAAGCTTTCTTT. Amino acids: CSADRATEAFF. The rearrangement links TRBV29-1 to TRBJ1-1, with 8 nucleotides matching TRBD1. In germline, CDR1 is SQVTM, CDR2 ANQGSEA. CDR3 length: 11 residues. Trimming at V came to 7 bases and at J to 5 bases, leaving 3 bases not matched to a gene.

The CDR3 bases are TGTGCCAGCAGCTGGGGTATGGGCTATGGCTACACCTTC. Residues: CASSWGMGYGYTF. V and J are TRBV7-9 and TRBJ1-2; no clear D gene. CDR1 is SEHNR, CDR2 FQNEAQ, per germline (reference sequence). The CDR3 is 13 amino acids. Between the trimmed V and J ends, which lost 4 bases and 4 bases, there was a span of 10 bases.

This rearrangement joins TRBV7-9 to TRBJ2-7; tentatively, D is TRBD2 (6 bases). The CDR3 has 14 residues. Germline-derived CDR1 and CDR2 are SEHNR and FQNEAQ (reference sequence). V lost 4 bases and J 2 bases, leaving 12 bases between the germline ends. CDR3 in DNA: TGTGCCAGCAGCTCGCCGGGAGTGGCCTACGAGCAGTACTTC. Translation gives CASSSPGVAYEQYF.

The chain uses TRBV6-1 and TRBJ1-1, with D perhaps matching TRBD1 (5 bases). Germline lookup yields CDR1 MNHNS and CDR2 SASEGT. The CDR3 has 12 residues. V was cut by 8 bases and J by 5 bases, with 12 bases left in between. The CDR3, as DNA: TGTGCCAGCCGCCGGGGGACGACTGAAGCTTTCTTT. Protein product: CASRRGTTEAFF.

The genes are TRBV15 and TRBJ1-3; D possibly corresponds to TRBD1 (5 bases). CDR3 size: 15 residues. Trimming shortened V by 0 bases and J by 2 bases, and 8 bases separated the two germline ends. From germline, CDR1 is LNHNV and CDR2 YYDKDF (reference sequence). The CDR3 sequence is CATSRDGRAGNTIYF. The CDR3 nucleotides read TGTGCCACCAGCAGAGATGGCAGGGCTGGAAACACCATATATTTT. The full variable domain, completed using reference TRBV15 and TRBJ1-3, is DAMVIQNPRYQVTQFGKPVTLSCSQTLNHNVMYWYQQKSSQAPKLLFHYYDKDFNNEADTPDNFQSRRPNTSFCFLDIRSPGLGDTAMYLCATSRDGRAGNTIYFGEGSWLTVV.

The CDR3 DNA sequence: TGTGCCATCAGACCGGGACACCTAAGGGGGGCAACTAATGAAAAACTGTTTTTT. It specifies CAIRPGHLRGATNEKLFF. The rearrangement uses TRBV10-3 and TRBJ1-4; possibly TRBD1 for D (6 bases). Trimming shortened V by 6 bases and J by 0 bases, and 20 bases separated the two germline ends. CDR1 and CDR2 from the germline V gene are ENHRY and SYGVKD. The CDR3 totals 18 residues.

The rearrangement uses TRBV19 and TRBJ2-5, with D unresolved. CDR3 length: 12 amino acids. The ends were cut back, 9 bases at V and 5 bases at J, with 13 bases in the middle. From germline, CDR1 is LNHDA and CDR2 SQIVND (reference sequence). The CDR3 loop reads CASTISQETQYF. The CDR3 nucleotides read TGTGCCAGCACGATTAGCCAGGAGACCCAGTACTTC.

This clonotype has just a few counts. The chain uses TRBV29-1 and TRBJ1-2, with D perhaps matching TRBD1 (5 bases). Germline V gene lookup returns CDR1 SQVTM and CDR2 ANQGSEA. Deletions cut 7 bases from V and 4 bases from J, with 13 bases between. The CDR3 has 12 amino acids. The CDR3, as DNA: TGCAGCGGCACGGACAAGTTCTATGGCTACACCTTC. Its translation: CSGTDKFYGYTF. Using reference TRBV29-1 and TRBJ1-2 for the parts outside the CDR3, the full variable domain is SAVISQKPSRDICQRGTSLTIQCQVDSQVTMMFWYRQQPGQSLTLIATANQGSEATYESGFVIDKFPISRPNLTFSTLTVSNMSPEDSSIYLCSGTDKFYGYTFGSGTRLTVV.

The chain links TRBV24-1 to TRBJ2-2; the D is unclear. V shed 4 bases and J shed 3 bases, with 2 bases lying between them. There are 12 residues in the CDR3. Germline assignment: CDR1 KGHDR and CDR2 SFDVKD. CDR3 in amino acids: CATSDDTGELFF. DNA for the CDR3: TGTGCCACCAGTGACGACACCGGGGAGCTGTTTTTT.

This clonotype was counted once. The chain uses TRBV15 and TRBJ2-1, with unresolved D. The CDR3 loop spans 13 amino acids. Germline CDR1 reads LNHNV; CDR2 reads YYDKDF (reference sequence). Between the trimmed V and J ends, which lost 5 bases and 7 bases, there was a span of 12 bases. The CDR3 DNA follows: TGTGCCACCAGCCTGAACGTCAAGAATGAGCAGTTCTTC. This translates into CATSLNVKNEQFF.

V gene TRBV7-9 combines with J gene TRBJ2-3; D remains ambiguous. The CDR3 is 14 residues long. Germline V lookup: CDR1 SEHNR, CDR2 FQNEAQ (reference sequence). V gave up 0 bases and J gave up 0 bases, with 4 bases separating them. CDR3 DNA: TGTGCCAGCAGCTTAGCCCGGAGCACAGATACGCAGTATTTT. It specifies CASSLARSTDTQYF. Full variable domain (outside the CDR3, taken from reference TRBV7-9 and TRBJ2-3): DTGVSQNPRHKITKRGQNVTFRCDPISEHNRLYWYRQTLGQGPEFLTYFQNEAQLEKSRLLSDRFSAERPKGSFSTLEIQRTEQGDSAMYLCASSLARSTDTQYFGPGTRLTVL.

The chain is built from TRBV7-9 and TRBJ2-7; 7 positions match TRBD1. Trimming removed 3 bases from V and 3 bases from J; junction bases left unmatched: 5. Germline V gene data show CDR1 as SEHNR and CDR2 as FQNEAQ (reference sequence). The CDR3 is 14 residues long. CDR3 sequence reads: CASSLGQINYEQYF. The CDR3 DNA reads as TGTGCCAGCAGCTTGGGACAGATCAACTACGAGCAGTACTTC.

This chain links TRBV15 with TRBJ2-1; 11 bases fit TRBD2. Losses at the gene ends were 5 bases for V and 5 bases for J; bases not matched to a gene: 5. From germline, CDR1 is LNHNV and CDR2 YYDKDF (reference sequence). This CDR3 contains 15 residues. The CDR3 DNA follows: TGTGCCACCAGCTCAGGACTAGCGGGCAACAATGAGCAGTTCTTC. This codes for CATSSGLAGNNEQFF. The whole variable domain, remainder taken from reference TRBV15 and TRBJ2-1, is DAMVIQNPRYQVTQFGKPVTLSCSQTLNHNVMYWYQQKSSQAPKLLFHYYDKDFNNEADTPDNFQSRRPNTSFCFLDIRSPGLGDTAMYLCATSSGLAGNNEQFFGPGTRLTVL.

J is TRBJ2-3 and V is TRBV29-1; TRBD2 agrees at 8 bases. Germline CDR1 and CDR2: SQVTM and ANQGSEA. This CDR3 has 15 residues. With 3 bases clipped from V and 3 bases from J, the junction kept 8 bases outside the gene matches. As DNA, the CDR3 is TGCAGCGTTGAGGTTGGCGGGGGGCTTACAGATACGCAGTATTTT. Its translation is CSVEVGGGLTDTQYF.

The J gene is TRBJ2-5, the V gene TRBV7-9; TRBD1 might be the D (5 bases). The germline gives CDR1 SEHNR, CDR2 FQNEAQ (reference sequence). V was trimmed by 5 bases and J by 0 bases, leaving 13 bases between them. The CDR3 totals 15 residues. This CDR3 is CASSQAAGYQETQYF. CDR3 sequence (DNA): TGTGCCAGCAGCCAAGCAGCAGGGTACCAAGAGACCCAGTACTTC. Using reference TRBV7-9 and TRBJ2-5 for the parts outside the CDR3, the full variable domain is DTGVSQNPRHKITKRGQNVTFRCDPISEHNRLYWYRQTLGQGPEFLTYFQNEAQLEKSRLLSDRFSAERPKGSFSTLEIQRTEQGDSAMYLCASSQAAGYQETQYFGPGTRLLVL.

This clonotype has only one observation. J is TRBJ2-7 and V is TRBV11-1, with TRBD2 matching over 12 bases. V dropped 5 bases and J dropped 6; count of bases not matched to a gene: 11. The CDR3 contains 16 residues. Germline V gene lookup returns CDR1 SGHAT and CDR2 FQDESV (reference sequence). Here the CDR3 DNA reads TGTGCCAGCAGCCTCCTAGCGGGAGGGCCGTCGGTCGAGCAGTACTTC. Protein product: CASSLLAGGPSVEQYF.

The genes are TRBV2 and TRBJ1-5; D ambiguous. The CDR3 is 15 amino acids. The germline V gene has CDR1 SNHLY and CDR2 FYNNEI. Trimming removed 2 bases at V and 4 bases at J, with 12 bases between. CDR3 bases: TGTGCCAGCAGTGAATTGGGAGGGAGGAATCAGCCCCAGCATTTT. Residues: CASSELGGRNQPQHF. Filled out from reference TRBV2 and TRBJ1-5, the complete variable domain reads EPEVTQTPSHQVTQMGQEVILRCVPISNHLYFYWYRQILGQKVEFLVSFYNNEISEKSEIFDDQFSVERPDGSNFTLKIRSTKLEDSAMYFCASSELGGRNQPQHFGDGTRLSIL.